This T cell receptor (beta chain) was sequenced for a study of beta chain features in type 1 diabetes. At the level of the study: Patients shared similar age, gender and cell yields with healthy donors.

The germline CDR1 and CDR2 sequences are KGHSH and LQKENI. The CDR3 is 15 amino acids. Trimming left V 3 bases short and J 2 bases short, with 14 bases between. Each donor gave one heparinised blood draw averaging roughly 120 mL. Purity of each sorted population was above 98%. Of note for this clone: What it recognizes is unknown.

Since all of the isolated RNA was reverse transcribed, expressed TCRB transcripts were what got sequenced. Assay: immunoSEQ multiplex PCR; the TCRdb copy retains only in-frame clones and omits some. This table holds tens of thousands of clones, around 50% found once. Findings of the study overall: There were fewer insertions and more deletions at the VDJ junctions of type 1 diabetes patients. Significant though moderate, a shortening of TCRB CDR3s appeared in all four CD4+ subsets of Type 1 diabetes patients.

V is TRBV18 and J is TRBJ2-7; D perhaps matches TRBD2 (6 bases). Material: Tregs from blood. The receptor comes from a middle-aged woman with type 1 diabetes. The CDR3 sequence: CASSPPGRGTYEQYF. CDR3 nucleotide sequence: TGTGCCAGCTCACCCCCGGGGCGGGGAACCTACGAGCAGTACTTC. Variable domain in full (rest from reference TRBV18 and TRBJ2-7): NAGVMQNPRHLVRRRGQEARLRCSPMKGHSHVYWYRQLPEEGLKFMVYLQKENIIDESGMPKERFSAEFPKEGPSILRIQQVVRGDSAAYFCASSPPGRGTYEQYFGPGTRLTVT.